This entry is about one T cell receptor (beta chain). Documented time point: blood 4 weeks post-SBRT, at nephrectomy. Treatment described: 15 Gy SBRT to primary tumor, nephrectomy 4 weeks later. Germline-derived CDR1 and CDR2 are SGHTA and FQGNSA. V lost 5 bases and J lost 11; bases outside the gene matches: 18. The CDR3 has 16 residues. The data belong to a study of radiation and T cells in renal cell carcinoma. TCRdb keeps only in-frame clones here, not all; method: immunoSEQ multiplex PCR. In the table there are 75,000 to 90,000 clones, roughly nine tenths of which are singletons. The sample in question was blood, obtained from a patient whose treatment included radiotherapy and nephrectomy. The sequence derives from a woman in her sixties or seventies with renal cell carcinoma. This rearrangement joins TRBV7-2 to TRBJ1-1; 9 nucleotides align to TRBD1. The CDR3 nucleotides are TGTGCCAGCAGCCCCCGAACCGGGACAGGGCGTATCCAGGCTTTCTTT. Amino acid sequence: CASSPRTGTGRIQAFF.